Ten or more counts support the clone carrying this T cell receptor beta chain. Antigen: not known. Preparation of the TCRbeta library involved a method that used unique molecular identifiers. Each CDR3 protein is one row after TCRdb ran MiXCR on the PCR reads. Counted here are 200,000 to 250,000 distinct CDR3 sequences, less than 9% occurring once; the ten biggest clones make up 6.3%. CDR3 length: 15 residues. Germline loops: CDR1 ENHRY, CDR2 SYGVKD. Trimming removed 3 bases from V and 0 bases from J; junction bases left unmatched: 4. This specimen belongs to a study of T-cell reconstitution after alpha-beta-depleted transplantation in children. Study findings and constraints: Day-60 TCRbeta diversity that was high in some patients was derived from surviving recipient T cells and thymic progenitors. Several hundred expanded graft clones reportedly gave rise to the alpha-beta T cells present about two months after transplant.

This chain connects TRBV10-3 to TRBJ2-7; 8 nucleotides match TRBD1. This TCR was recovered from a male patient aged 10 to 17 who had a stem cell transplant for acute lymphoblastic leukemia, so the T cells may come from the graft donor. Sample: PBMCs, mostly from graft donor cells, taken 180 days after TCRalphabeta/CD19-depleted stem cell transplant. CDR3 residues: CAISEGDRNSYEQYF. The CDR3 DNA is TGTGCCATCAGTGAAGGGGACAGGAACTCCTACGAGCAGTACTTC.